The rows below give T cell receptor beta chains drawn from one sample of a study of T cells in localized non-small cell lung cancer. Assay: immunoSEQ multiplex PCR; the TCRdb copy retains only in-frame clones and omits some. The profile shows roughly 90,000 clones, approximately 91% of them singletons. Sequencing was performed on PBMCs, taken before any cancer treatment. The source of these receptors is a woman aged 40-75 years with stage II squamous cell lung carcinoma. Each CDR3 is given with its conserved first and last residue. The order of the fields is J gene, D gene, V gene, clone size, CDR3 DNA, CDR3 protein. The D gene is left open where the match is weak. The size of a clone is reported for some rows only, either as once, few or many, or as a class for expanded clones.

J gene: TRBJ1-1
D gene: .
V gene: TRBV6-5
clone size: .
CDR3 DNA: TGTGCCAGCAGTTATGCGGGACGCCAGAACACTGAAGCTTTCTTT
CDR3 protein: CASSYAGRQNTEAFF

J gene: TRBJ2-1
D gene: TRBD2
V gene: TRBV6-5
clone size: .
CDR3 DNA: TGTGCCAGCAAAACTAGCGGGGGGGTTGAGCAGTTCTTC
CDR3 protein: CASKTSGGVEQFF

J gene: TRBJ1-1
D gene: .
V gene: TRBV5-1
clone size: .
CDR3 DNA: TGCGCCAGCAGCAATGAGTGGAGGTCTGAAGCTTTCTTT
CDR3 protein: CASSNEWRSEAFF

J gene: TRBJ1-2
D gene: TRBD1
V gene: TRBV7-9
clone size: .
CDR3 DNA: TGTGCCAGCAGCTCAAGCGGGACAGTGATTTATGGCTACACCTTC
CDR3 protein: CASSSSGTVIYGYTF

J gene: TRBJ2-3
D gene: .
V gene: TRBV18
clone size: .
CDR3 DNA: TGTGCCAGCTCACCACGGGCTAGCTCCTTTAGCACAGATACGCAGTATTTT
CDR3 protein: CASSPRASSFSTDTQYF

J gene: TRBJ1-5
D gene: TRBD1
V gene: TRBV2
clone size: .
CDR3 DNA: TGTGCCAGCAAACAGGGGACGGGCAATCAGCCCCAGCATTTT
CDR3 protein: CASKQGTGNQPQHF

J gene: TRBJ1-1
D gene: TRBD1
V gene: TRBV18
clone size: once
CDR3 DNA: TGTGCCAGCTCACGCGGTTCGGGACAGGGGTCCCACACTGAAGCTTTCTTT
CDR3 protein: CASSRGSGQGSHTEAFF

J gene: TRBJ1-1
D gene: TRBD1
V gene: TRBV27
clone size: .
CDR3 DNA: TGTGCCAACAGTTGGGGGACAGGGGGCGTGGGCACTGAAGCTTTCTTT
CDR3 protein: CANSWGTGGVGTEAFF

J gene: TRBJ2-5
D gene: .
V gene: TRBV18
clone size: .
CDR3 DNA: TGTGCCAGCTCACCCTTACGGGTCGCTCAAGAGACCCAGTACTTC
CDR3 protein: CASSPLRVAQETQYF

J gene: TRBJ2-5
D gene: TRBD1
V gene: TRBV7-9
clone size: .
CDR3 DNA: TGTGCCAGCAGCACGGGACAGTACCAAGAGACCCAGTACTTC
CDR3 protein: CASSTGQYQETQYF

J gene: TRBJ2-7
D gene: TRBD2
V gene: TRBV7-2
clone size: .
CDR3 DNA: TGTGCCACCCGGGCGGGAACTAGCGGGGAATACGAGCAGTACTTC
CDR3 protein: CATRAGTSGEYEQYF

J gene: TRBJ2-1
D gene: .
V gene: TRBV6-5
clone size: .
CDR3 DNA: TGTGCCAGCAGTCCGGGAGACAATGAGCAGTTCTTC
CDR3 protein: CASSPGDNEQFF

J gene: TRBJ1-1
D gene: .
V gene: TRBV19
clone size: .
CDR3 DNA: TGTGCCAGTACCCGATATTTCAACACTGAAGCTTTCTTT
CDR3 protein: CASTRYFNTEAFF

J gene: TRBJ2-2
D gene: .
V gene: TRBV27
clone size: .
CDR3 DNA: TGTGCCAGCAGGAACAGGTTGGACACCGGGGAGCTGTTTTTT
CDR3 protein: CASRNRLDTGELFF

J gene: TRBJ2-4
D gene: .
V gene: TRBV1
clone size: .
CDR3 DNA: TGCACCTTAGCAGTCGGCACCGTAGCCAAAAACATTCAGTACTTC
CDR3 protein: CTLAVGTVAKNIQYF

J gene: TRBJ2-2
D gene: .
V gene: TRBV19
clone size: .
CDR3 DNA: TGTGCCAGTAGGGCGGGCTGGGAGCTGTTTTTT
CDR3 protein: CASRAGWELFF

J gene: TRBJ2-1
D gene: .
V gene: TRBV19
clone size: .
CDR3 DNA: TGTGCCAGTAGTGCACAATCTGGGGGGGCACAGGGCAATGAGCAGTTCTTC
CDR3 protein: CASSAQSGGAQGNEQFF

J gene: TRBJ1-6
D gene: .
V gene: TRBV6-5
clone size: .
CDR3 DNA: TGTGCCAGCAGTTACGGAACAGCAGATTCACCCCTCCACTTT
CDR3 protein: CASSYGTADSPLHF

J gene: TRBJ2-3
D gene: TRBD2
V gene: TRBV5-1
clone size: once
CDR3 DNA: TGCGCCAGCGCCTCCGGGAGGACAGATACGCAGTATTTT
CDR3 protein: CASASGRTDTQYF

J gene: TRBJ2-7
D gene: .
V gene: TRBV21-1
clone size: once
CDR3 DNA: TGTGCCAGCAGCAATTGTAGGATGTCCTACGAGCAGTACTTC
CDR3 protein: CASSNCRMSYEQYF

J gene: TRBJ2-1
D gene: TRBD2
V gene: TRBV6-5
clone size: .
CDR3 DNA: TGTGCCAGCACCGGGGGTGGACTAGCGGGAGGAAAACAGTTCTTC
CDR3 protein: CASTGGGLAGGKQFF

J gene: TRBJ2-4
D gene: TRBD1
V gene: TRBV4-1
clone size: .
CDR3 DNA: TGCGCCAGCAGCCATTCTCTGGGGGACAGGGGGCTTTCGGCCAAAAACATTCAGTACTTC
CDR3 protein: CASSHSLGDRGLSAKNIQYF

J gene: TRBJ2-7
D gene: .
V gene: TRBV7-9
clone size: .
CDR3 DNA: TGTGCCAGCAGCTTAGGGTCGGGGGACTCCTACGAGCAGTACTTC
CDR3 protein: CASSLGSGDSYEQYF

J gene: TRBJ1-1
D gene: .
V gene: TRBV5-1
clone size: .
CDR3 DNA: TGCGCCAGCAGCTTGGCCTGGGGGGACACTGAAGCTTTCTTT
CDR3 protein: CASSLAWGDTEAFF

J gene: TRBJ2-1
D gene: .
V gene: TRBV27
clone size: .
CDR3 DNA: TGTGCCAGCAGTCCCGGAGGTTACAATGAGCAGTTCTTC
CDR3 protein: CASSPGGYNEQFF

J gene: TRBJ1-2
D gene: .
V gene: TRBV19
clone size: .
CDR3 DNA: TGTGCCAGTAGTATCCCAGGGAATGGCTACACCTTC
CDR3 protein: CASSIPGNGYTF

J gene: TRBJ1-2
D gene: .
V gene: TRBV6-6
clone size: .
CDR3 DNA: TGTGCCAGCAGTTACTTGGAAAGCGGCTACACCTTC
CDR3 protein: CASSYLESGYTF

J gene: TRBJ2-1
D gene: TRBD2
V gene: TRBV6-1
clone size: .
CDR3 DNA: TGTGCCAGCAATCCTAGCGGGGGGTACAATGAGCAGTTCTTC
CDR3 protein: CASNPSGGYNEQFF

J gene: TRBJ1-5
D gene: .
V gene: TRBV6-6
clone size: .
CDR3 DNA: TGTGCCAGCAGTTCTTCCTCCGGGGCAAATCAGCCCCAGCATTTT
CDR3 protein: CASSSSSGANQPQHF

J gene: TRBJ1-5
D gene: .
V gene: TRBV2
clone size: .
CDR3 DNA: TGTGCCAGCAGCCCTCCAGCGGACACCTACAATCAGCCCCAGCATTTT
CDR3 protein: CASSPPADTYNQPQHF

J gene: TRBJ1-4
D gene: .
V gene: TRBV6-6
clone size: .
CDR3 DNA: TGTGCCAGCAGTTATCCAGGGACCGGAGAAAAACTGTTTTTT
CDR3 protein: CASSYPGTGEKLFF